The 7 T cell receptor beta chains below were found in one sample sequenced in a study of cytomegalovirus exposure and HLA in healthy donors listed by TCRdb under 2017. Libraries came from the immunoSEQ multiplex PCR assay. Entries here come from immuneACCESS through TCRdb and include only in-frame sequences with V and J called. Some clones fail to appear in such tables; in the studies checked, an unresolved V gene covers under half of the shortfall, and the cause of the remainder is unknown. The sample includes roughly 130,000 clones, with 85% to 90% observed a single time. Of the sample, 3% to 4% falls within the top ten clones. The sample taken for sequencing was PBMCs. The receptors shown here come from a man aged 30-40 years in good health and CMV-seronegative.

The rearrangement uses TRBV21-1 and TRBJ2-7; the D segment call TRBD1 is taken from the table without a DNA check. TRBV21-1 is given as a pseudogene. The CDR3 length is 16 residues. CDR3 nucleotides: TGTGCCAGCAGCGCCCGGGACAGACGACTCACCTACGAGCAGTACTTC. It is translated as CASSARDRRLTYEQYF.

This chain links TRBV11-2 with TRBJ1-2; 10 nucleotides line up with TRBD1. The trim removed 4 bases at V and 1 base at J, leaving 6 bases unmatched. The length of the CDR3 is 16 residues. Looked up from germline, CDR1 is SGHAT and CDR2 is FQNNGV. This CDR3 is CASSSLRDRGNYGYTF. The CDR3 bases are TGTGCCAGCAGCTCCCTGAGGGACAGGGGTAACTATGGCTACACCTTC.

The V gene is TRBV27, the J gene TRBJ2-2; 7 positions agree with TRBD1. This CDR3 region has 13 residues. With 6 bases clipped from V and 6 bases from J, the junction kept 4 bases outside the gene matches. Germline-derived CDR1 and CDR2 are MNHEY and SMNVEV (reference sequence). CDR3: CASRQQGPGELFF. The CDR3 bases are TGTGCCAGCAGGCAACAGGGGCCCGGGGAGCTGTTTTTT.

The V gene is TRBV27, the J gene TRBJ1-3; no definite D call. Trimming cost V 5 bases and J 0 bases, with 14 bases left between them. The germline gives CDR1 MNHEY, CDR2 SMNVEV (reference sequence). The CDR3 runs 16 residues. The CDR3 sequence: CASSARLLSSGNTIYF. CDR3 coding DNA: TGTGCCAGCAGTGCCCGACTATTGAGCTCTGGAAACACCATATATTTT.

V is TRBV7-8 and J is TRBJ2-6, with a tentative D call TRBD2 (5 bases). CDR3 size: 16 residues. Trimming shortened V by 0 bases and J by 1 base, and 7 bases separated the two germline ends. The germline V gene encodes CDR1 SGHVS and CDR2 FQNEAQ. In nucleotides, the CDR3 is TGTGCCAGCAGCTTAGCGAGAGGGTCTGGGGCCAACGTCCTGACTTTC. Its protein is CASSLARGSGANVLTF.

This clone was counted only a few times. The CDR3 region has the DNA TGTGCCAGCTCTCAAAAAAGGGAGAACTATGGCTACACCTTC. It codes for CASSQKRENYGYTF. The chain joins TRBV18 to TRBJ1-2, with D unclear. Germline V gives CDR1 KGHSH, CDR2 LQKENI. CDR3 length equals 14 residues. Trimming took off 6 bases at V and 2 bases at J, with 13 bases between the two ends.

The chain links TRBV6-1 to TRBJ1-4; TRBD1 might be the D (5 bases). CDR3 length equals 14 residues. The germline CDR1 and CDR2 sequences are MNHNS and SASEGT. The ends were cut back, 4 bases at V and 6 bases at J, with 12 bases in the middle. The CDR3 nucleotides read TGTGCCAGCAGTGTCGGGGGGGTAGATGAAAAACTGTTTTTT. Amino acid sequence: CASSVGGVDEKLFF.